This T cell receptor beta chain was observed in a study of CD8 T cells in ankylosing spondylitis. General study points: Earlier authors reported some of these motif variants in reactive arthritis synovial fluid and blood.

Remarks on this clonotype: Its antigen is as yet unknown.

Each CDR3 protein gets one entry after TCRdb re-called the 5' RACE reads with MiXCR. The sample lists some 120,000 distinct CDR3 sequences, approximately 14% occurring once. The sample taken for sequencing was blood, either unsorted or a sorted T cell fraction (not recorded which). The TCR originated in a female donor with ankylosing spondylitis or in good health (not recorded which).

The CDR3 sequence is CSAWLAGSSSYNEQFF. The CDR3 DNA sequence: TGCAGTGCCTGGCTAGCGGGCTCAAGCTCCTACAATGAGCAGTTCTTC. This chain links TRBV20-1 with TRBJ2-1; 8 bases fit TRBD2. The CDR3 loop spans 16 amino acids. V trimming: 6 bases; J trimming: 0 bases; junction bases outside the gene matches: 10. Germline CDR1 reads DFQATT; CDR2 reads SNEGSKA (reference sequence).